Shown below are 23 T cell receptor beta chains from a single sample sequenced in a study of T cell responses to AZD1222 COVID-19 vaccine. Some clones are missing from TCRdb's copy, which holds only in-frame ones; the method was immunoSEQ multiplex PCR. The sample has over 130,000 clones; over 75% are singletons. The starting material was peripheral blood, obtained on day 0 of AZD1222 vaccination. These receptors came from an adult in good health.

CDR3 nucleotide sequence: TGTGCCAGCAGTTTATTTAAGGGAGGGACTAGCGGGAACTACGAGCAGTACTTC. Its protein product is CASSLFKGGTSGNYEQYF. The chain employs TRBV28 and TRBJ2-7; 13 nucleotides line up with TRBD2. V trimming: 1 base; J trimming: 3 bases; junction bases outside the gene matches: 9. Germline CDR1 and CDR2: MDHEN and SYDVKM. CDR3 length: 18 amino acids.

V usage is TRBV28 and J usage is TRBJ1-2; tentatively, D is TRBD1 (5 bases). Trimming shortened V by 7 bases and J by 2 bases, and 17 bases separated the two germline ends. Germline values: CDR1 MDHEN, CDR2 SYDVKM. This CDR3 region has 15 residues. Written as DNA, the CDR3 is TGTGCCAGCACTCCCGGGGACTTCGGAAACTATGGCTACACCTTC. It encodes CASTPGDFGNYGYTF.

The chain uses TRBV30 and TRBJ2-1, with D perhaps TRBD2 (6 bases). V shed 1 base and J shed 2 bases, with 18 bases lying between them. The CDR3 loop spans 17 amino acids. Germline lookup yields CDR1 GTSNPN and CDR2 SVGIG (reference sequence). The CDR3 DNA follows: TGTGCCTGGAGTGAACCCATTACTAGCAGGCCCTACAATGAGCAGTTCTTC. Residues: CAWSEPITSRPYNEQFF.

The genes are TRBV28 and TRBJ1-1; D might be TRBD1 (5 bases). V lost 6 bases and J 4 bases, leaving 15 bases between the germline ends. The CDR3 totals 14 residues. Germline lookup yields CDR1 MDHEN and CDR2 SYDVKM. The CDR3 DNA reads TGTGCCAGCAGAACCCTCAGGGCGAGCACTGAAGCTTTCTTT. It is translated as CASRTLRASTEAFF. The full variable domain, in which reference TRBV28 and TRBJ1-1 provide the parts outside the CDR3, is DVKVTQSSRYLVKRTGEKVFLECVQDMDHENMFWYRQDPGLGLRLIYFSYDVKMKEKGDIPEGYSVSREKKERFSLILESASTNQTSMYLCASRTLRASTEAFFGQGTRLTVV.

DNA for the CDR3: TGTGCCTGGAGCTTGACAGCGAACACTGAAGCTTTCTTT. This gives the protein CAWSLTANTEAFF. V is TRBV30 and J is TRBJ1-1; a weak D match, TRBD1 (5 bases). Germline loops: CDR1 GTSNPN, CDR2 SVGIG (reference sequence). The CDR3 runs 13 residues. V lost 3 bases and J 1 base, leaving 9 bases between the germline ends.

This chain links TRBV30 with TRBJ2-5, with TRBD2 as a possible D gene (6 bases). The CDR3 totals 13 residues. Trimming cost V 5 bases and J 4 bases, with 14 bases left between them. CDR1 is GTSNPN, CDR2 SVGIG, per germline (reference sequence). The CDR3 DNA is TGTGCCTGGTCCTTGGGGGGAGTAGAGACCCAGTACTTC. It specifies CAWSLGGVETQYF. The full variable domain, completed using reference TRBV30 and TRBJ2-5, is SQTIHQWPATLVQPVGSPLSLECTVEGTSNPNLYWYRQAAGRGLQLLFYSVGIGQISSEVPQNLSASRPQDRQFILSSKKLLLSDSGFYLCAWSLGGVETQYFGPGTRLLVL.

V usage is TRBV20-1 and J usage is TRBJ1-2, with D uncertain. This CDR3 contains 11 residues. Germline values: CDR1 DFQATT, CDR2 SNEGSKA (reference sequence). The CDR3 DNA sequence: TGCAGCCTGAAGTCGTTTTATGGCTACACCTTC. Protein sequence: CSLKSFYGYTF.

This clone was seen only once. The V gene is TRBV7-2, the J gene TRBJ2-5, with D perhaps matching TRBD2 (5 bases). Germline loops: CDR1 SGHTA, CDR2 FQGNSA. Trimming shortened V by 7 bases and J by 2 bases, and 14 bases separated the two germline ends. This CDR3 is 14 amino acids long. The CDR3 bases are TGTGCCAGCACCTTTGTCGGGGTTCAAGAGACCCAGTACTTC. It specifies CASTFVGVQETQYF.

The V gene is TRBV2, the J gene TRBJ1-5; 8 bases fit TRBD1. The CDR3 sequence is 15 residues long. Losses at the gene ends were 5 bases for V and 7 bases for J; bases not matched to a gene: 10. Germline V gene sequence: CDR1 SNHLY, CDR2 FYNNEI. CDR3 sequence (DNA): TGTGCCAGCAGTCGATCTACAGGGGGGGGACAGCCCCAGCATTTT. This encodes CASSRSTGGGQPQHF.

The rearrangement uses TRBV16 and TRBJ2-7; 10 bases agree with TRBD1. Germline V gene sequence: CDR1 KGHSY, CDR2 FQNENV. Trimming at V came to 5 bases and at J to 3 bases, leaving 19 bases not matched to a gene. The CDR3 has 19 residues. The CDR3 loop is CASSFGGQGGRRRVYEQYF. The CDR3 DNA sequence: TGTGCCAGCAGCTTCGGCGGACAGGGGGGTAGACGTCGGGTCTACGAGCAGTACTTC.

The V gene is TRBV19, the J gene TRBJ1-2, with 8 bases that match TRBD1. In germline, CDR1 is LNHDA, CDR2 SQIVND (reference sequence). J was trimmed by 4 bases and V by 6 bases; bases with no gene match: 7. This CDR3 contains 14 residues. The CDR3 DNA follows: TGTGCCAGTAGGGCGGACAGGGTTGGCTATGGCTACACCTTC. Translating gives CASRADRVGYGYTF.

The chain employs TRBV4-1 and TRBJ2-6; TRBD2 matches at 12 bases. V dropped 2 bases and J dropped 0; count of bases not matched to a gene: 8. The length of the CDR3 is 20 residues. CDR1 is MGHRA and CDR2 is YSYEKL in the germline V gene. The chain's CDR3 is CASSQNGLAGLSSGANVLTF. The CDR3 DNA is TGCGCCAGCAGCCAAAACGGACTAGCGGGGCTAAGCTCTGGGGCCAACGTCCTGACTTTC.

The genes are TRBV19 and TRBJ1-2, with 10 bases identical to TRBD1. This CDR3 comprises 13 residues. Germline V CDR1 and CDR2: LNHDA, SQIVND (reference sequence). Losses at the gene ends were 4 bases for V and 4 bases for J; bases not matched to a gene: 0. The CDR3 DNA reads as TGTGCCAGTAGTAGGGACAGGGGCTATGGCTACACCTTC. Its translation is CASSRDRGYGYTF.

V is TRBV19 and J is TRBJ1-4, with D possibly TRBD1 on 5 matching bases. The CDR3 consists of 16 residues. V lost 7 bases and J lost 7, with 22 bases in between. Germline assignment: CDR1 LNHDA and CDR2 SQIVND (reference sequence). The DNA of the CDR3 is TGTGCCAGTACTAGAAACCCAGGGTGGAGGGGTGAAAAACTGTTTTTT. Protein: CASTRNPGWRGEKLFF.

This chain connects TRBV19 to TRBJ1-2, with 8 bases fitting TRBD1. This CDR3 region has 14 residues. Germline CDR1 is LNHDA and CDR2 is SQIVND (reference sequence). J was trimmed by 6 bases and V by 6 bases; bases with no gene match: 9. Written as DNA, the CDR3 is TGTGCCAGTAGGACGGACAGGGTGTTGAATGGCTACACCTTC. It yields the protein CASRTDRVLNGYTF.

V usage is TRBV5-4 and J usage is TRBJ2-7, with 11 bases identical to TRBD2. With 3 bases clipped from V and 0 bases from J, the junction kept 5 bases outside the gene matches. The CDR3 spans 16 residues. Germline loops: CDR1 SGHNT, CDR2 YYREEE (reference sequence). CDR3 sequence: CASSSSSGRPSYEQYF. Written as DNA, the CDR3 is TGTGCCAGCAGCTCGTCTAGCGGGAGGCCCTCCTACGAGCAGTACTTC. The full variable domain, rest sourced from reference TRBV5-4 and TRBJ2-7, is ETGVTQSPTHLIKTRGQQVTLRCSSQSGHNTVSWYQQALGQGPQFIFQYYREEENGRGNFPPRFSGLQFPNYSSELNVNALELDDSALYLCASSSSSGRPSYEQYFGPGTRLTVT.

The sample holds a few counts of this clone. The genes are TRBV24-1 and TRBJ2-7, with a tentative D call TRBD2 (7 bases). V lost 3 bases to trimming and J lost 8 bases, with 19 bases between them. CDR1 is KGHDR, CDR2 SFDVKD, per germline. This CDR3 spans 15 amino acids. The CDR3 nucleotides read TGTGCCACCAGTGATGGGGGGGCGGCCGATGAGAAGCAGTACTTC. Translating gives CATSDGGAADEKQYF.

The J gene is TRBJ1-6, the V gene TRBV18; perhaps TRBD1 as D (5 bases). The CDR3 is 14 amino acids. V was cut by 3 bases and J by 5 bases, with 8 bases left in between. Looked up from germline, CDR1 is KGHSH and CDR2 is LQKENI. Written as DNA, the CDR3 is TGTGCCAGCTCACCCGGGACGGATAATTCACCCCTCCACTTT. As protein: CASSPGTDNSPLHF. Full variable domain (remainder filled in from reference TRBV18 and TRBJ1-6): NAGVMQNPRHLVRRRGQEARLRCSPMKGHSHVYWYRQLPEEGLKFMVYLQKENIIDESGMPKERFSAEFPKEGPSILRIQQVVRGDSAAYFCASSPGTDNSPLHFGNGTRLTVT.

This clone was observed once. V is TRBV4-1 and J is TRBJ2-7, with 7 nucleotides matching TRBD2. Germline-derived CDR1 and CDR2 are MGHRA and YSYEKL. The CDR3 contains 15 residues. V shed 3 bases, J shed 3 bases, and the junction held 8 bases outside the gene matches. The CDR3 is CASSQQPGLNYEQYF. CDR3 sequence (DNA): TGCGCCAGCAGCCAGCAGCCGGGACTAAACTACGAGCAGTACTTC.

The chain is built from TRBV11-2 and TRBJ2-7, with D possibly being TRBD1 (5 bases). CDR3 length: 16 amino acids. Trimming removed 6 bases from V and 0 bases from J, with 18 bases in between. Germline values: CDR1 SGHAT, CDR2 FQNNGV. Here the CDR3 DNA reads TGTGCCAGCAGACATCCAGCAGGGCACCACTCCTACGAGCAGTACTTC. This encodes CASRHPAGHHSYEQYF.

Here the CDR3 reads CASSEWTSGYNEQFF. CDR3 nucleotide sequence: TGCGCCAGCAGTGAGTGGACTAGCGGCTACAATGAGCAGTTCTTC. The chain carries TRBV10-1 and TRBJ2-1; 10 bases map to TRBD2. This CDR3 has 15 residues. From germline, CDR1 is WNHNN and CDR2 SYGVQD (reference sequence). V lost 1 base and J lost 3; bases outside the gene matches: 0.

This chain joins TRBV5-1 and TRBJ2-3, with D perhaps TRBD2 (6 bases). The CDR3 extends over 14 amino acids. Germline V lookup: CDR1 SGHRS, CDR2 YFSETQ. Trimming shortened V by 5 bases and J by 6 bases, and 16 bases separated the two germline ends. CDR3 DNA: TGCGCCAGCAGTTGGGTGCCGGGGAGGGATACGCAGTATTTT. It encodes CASSWVPGRDTQYF.

CDR3 in DNA: TGTGCCTGGAGTGGGACACCGAGGGCGTATGAGCAGTTCTTC. Translation gives CAWSGTPRAYEQFF. The rearrangement links TRBV30 to TRBJ2-1, with D tentatively TRBD1 or TRBD2 (5 bases each). V lost 1 base, J lost 8 bases, and 15 bases lay in between. The CDR3 has 14 residues. The germline V gene has CDR1 GTSNPN and CDR2 SVGIG (reference sequence).